This T cell receptor beta chain was captured in a study of blood T cell repertoires in COVID-19. Assay: immunoSEQ multiplex PCR; the TCRdb copy retains only in-frame clones and omits some. The sample consists of 80,000 to 95,000 clones, under 90% of them appearing once. J gave up 5 bases and V 4 bases, and 8 bases lay outside the gene matches. In germline, CDR1 is SGDLS, CDR2 YYNGEE. The CDR3 contains 15 residues. The chain couples TRBV9 to TRBJ2-5; 10 nucleotides agree with TRBD1. Input material: peripheral blood. This clonotype originated in a woman in her sixties or seventies with acute or convalescent COVID-19. The CDR3 region is CASSIQTGGRETQYF. In DNA, the CDR3 is TGTGCCAGCAGCATCCAGACAGGGGGCAGGGAGACCCAGTACTTC.